A single sample is the source of the 3 T cell receptor beta chains below, sequenced in a study of PD-1 blockade in classical Hodgkin lymphoma. As to time point: cycle 4 day 1 (C4D1), after 6 weeks of nivolumab. All trial patients relapsed after autologous stem cell transplantation. Sequencing used immunoSEQ multiplex PCR; TCRdb keeps in-frame clones, though not all of them. The sample includes some 22,000 clones, over 65% seen only once; the top ten take 15% to 20%. This specimen was peripheral blood mononuclear cells (PBMCs), taken before the fourth cycle of nivolumab. These receptor sequences come from a human donor with classical Hodgkin lymphoma.

This clone came up a few times. V is TRBV18 and J is TRBJ2-5; D is possibly TRBD1 or TRBD2 (5 bases each). Trimming removed 0 bases at V and 7 bases at J, with 24 bases between. This CDR3 comprises 18 residues. The germline V gene encodes CDR1 KGHSH and CDR2 LQKENI. The CDR3 DNA follows: TGTGCCAGCTCACCACCCAGCGGAGAGTTCAGGGCGAAGTGGACCCAGTACTTC. This codes for CASSPPSGEFRAKWTQYF.

This clone was observed a handful of times. This chain links TRBV5-5 with TRBJ1-1, with D maybe TRBD1 (5 bases). Germline CDR1 SGHKS, CDR2 YYEKEE (reference sequence). CDR3 size: 13 residues. V lost 4 bases and J lost 4, with 11 bases in between. CDR3 nucleotide sequence: TGTGCCAGCAGCCTGGGGGTTGGCACTGAAGCTTTCTTT. This gives the protein CASSLGVGTEAFF.

The rearrangement joins TRBV29-1 to TRBJ1-5, with D possibly being TRBD1 (5 bases). V was pared by 1 base and J by 2 bases, with 12 bases between. This CDR3 spans 15 amino acids. From germline, CDR1 is SQVTM and CDR2 ANQGSEA. The CDR3: CSVEVQGGGNQPQHF. Written as DNA, the CDR3 is TGCAGCGTTGAAGTGCAGGGTGGCGGCAATCAGCCCCAGCATTTT.